Below, 2 T cell receptor beta chains from the same sample are listed, as sequenced in a study of regulatory T cells in long-lasting Graves disease. Sequencing libraries for TCR beta were prepared with iRepertoire HTBI primers and Arm-PCR of CDR3 regions. One entry per CDR3 protein, called by TCRdb with MiXCR from the multiplex PCR reads. The data hold roughly 610,000 distinct CDR3 sequences, with 15% to 20% observed a single time. The time point here: newly diagnosed GD, antithyroid drugs for less than 3 months. Researchers made the TCR library from RNA that was extracted from PBMCs. The data were also submitted as part of a second study, on T cells in Graves' hyperthyroidism and ophthalmopathy.

This sample comprised peripheral blood mononuclear cells (PBMCs), obtained at new diagnosis, from a patient treated with antithyroid drugs. These receptors were obtained from a man between 18 and 35 years old with Graves disease.

This chain links TRBV12-3 or TRBV12-4 with TRBJ2-7; TRBD2 is a possible D gene (5 bases). Trimming took 6 bases from V and 2 from J, leaving 23 bases between them. The CDR3 is 17 amino acids. In nucleotides, the CDR3 is TGTGCCAGCAGCCCGGCACTCGAGGGCCCCCAAACCTACGAGCAGTACTTC. As protein: CASSPALEGPQTYEQYF.

This clonotype was counted at least ten times. The genes are TRBV3-1 and TRBJ1-2; D not certain. CDR3 length: 14 residues. Trimming pared 0 bases from V and 7 bases from J, leaving 12 bases between. The germline CDR1 and CDR2 sequences are LGHDT and YNNKEL (reference sequence). The CDR3 is CASSQDSGSAGYTF. In DNA form, the CDR3 reads TGTGCCAGCAGCCAAGATTCGGGGTCCGCTGGCTACACCTTC.